This is a list of T cell receptor beta chains from one sample in a study of PD-L1 blockade in urothelial cancer. Repertoires were generated with immunoSEQ multiplex PCR, while TCRdb's copy carries only in-frame clones and drops some. The sample lists 98,000 or so clones, roughly 90% occurring once. The sequencing used PBMCs, collected around atezolizumab (anti-PD-L1) treatment. These receptors all come from a man between 60 and 70 years old with urothelial cancer. The conserved cysteine and the conserved F or W are not part of the CDR3 here.

v_call: TRBV4-1; cdr3_aa: ASSSLTTSYEQY
v_call: TRBV23-1; cdr3_aa: ASSPLPGQGDGNQPQH
v_call: TRBV10-2; cdr3_aa: ASKPDRAGETQY
v_call: TRBV4-1; cdr3_aa: ASSQDRSGQLNQPQH
v_call: TRBV7-9; cdr3_aa: ASSLAIAKNIQY
v_call: TRBV9; cdr3_aa: ASSNFTGAGAYEQY
v_call: TRBV30; cdr3_aa: AWSVRVGTEAF
v_call: TRBV11-2; cdr3_aa: ASSLGGTSYNEQF
v_call: TRBV6-5; cdr3_aa: ASSYQGSTTNEKLF
v_call: TRBV7-3; cdr3_aa: ASSLGGGETQY
v_call: TRBV30; cdr3_aa: AWSVMRGQETQY
v_call: TRBV19; cdr3_aa: ASSTTGGTAKNIQY
v_call: TRBV20-1; cdr3_aa: SATGNQPQH
v_call: TRBV6-1; cdr3_aa: ASSGGWGQGVRNYGYT
v_call: TRBV29-1; cdr3_aa: SVELLAGRMNEQF
v_call: TRBV30; cdr3_aa: AWSLRGGNGYT